The rows below give T cell receptor beta chains drawn from one sample of a study of T cells in Graves' hyperthyroidism and ophthalmopathy. From the multiplex PCR reads, TCRdb called clonotypes with MiXCR, one entry per CDR3 protein. This table holds a few hundred thousand distinct CDR3 sequences, roughly 14% found once. The specimen sequenced was blood. The receptors derive from a woman aged 18-30 years with Graves' hyperthyroidism. The CDR3 runs from the conserved cysteine through the conserved F or W. The order of the fields is V gene, clone size, D gene, J gene, CDR3 protein, CDR3 DNA. The D gene is left open where the match is weak. Size is stated for part of the rows, as once, few or many counts, or as a class when the clone is expanded.

>TRBV5-1|NA|TRBD2|TRBJ2-5
CASSFLAGQETQYF
TGCGCCAGCAGCTTCCTAGCGGGACAAGAGACCCAGTACTTC
>TRBV4-3|NA|NA|TRBJ1-1
CASSQGRMEAFF
TGCGCCAGCAGCCAGGGACGTATGGAAGCTTTCTTT
>TRBV7-9|many|NA|TRBJ1-2
CASSLDGDLYGYTF
TGTGCCAGCAGCTTAGACGGAGACCTCTATGGCTACACCTTC
>TRBV18|NA|TRBD1|TRBJ1-1
CASSPRSGTGWVVNTEAFF
TGTGCCAGCTCCCCCCGCAGTGGGACAGGGTGGGTGGTGAACACTGAAGCTTTCTTT
>TRBV13|many|NA|TRBJ2-3
CASSLEVRDTQYF
TGTGCCAGCAGCTTAGAGGTGAGGGATACGCAGTATTTT
>TRBV20-1|once|TRBD2|TRBJ2-1
CSARRLAALYNEQFF
TGCAGTGCTAGACGACTAGCGGCTCTCTACAATGAGCAGTTCTTC
>TRBV5-1|many|NA|TRBJ1-2
CASSLGSGASNFYGYTF
TGCGCCAGCAGCTTGGGATCGGGGGCGTCTAACTTCTATGGCTACACCTTC
>TRBV20-1|many|TRBD2|TRBJ2-3
CSAREGSGSGTDTQYF
TGCAGTGCTAGAGAGGGTAGCGGGAGCGGCACAGATACGCAGTATTTT
>TRBV24-1|NA|NA|TRBJ2-7
CAIGQHGSYEQYF
TGTGCCATCGGACAGCACGGCTCCTACGAGCAGTACTTC
>TRBV6-1|few|NA|TRBJ1-1
CASSENLAPNTEAFF
TGTGCCAGCAGTGAAAATTTGGCCCCGAACACTGAAGCTTTCTTT
>TRBV28|many|NA|TRBJ2-1
CASSLPGPWSSYNEQFF
TGTGCCAGCAGCCTCCCCGGACCGTGGAGCTCCTACAATGAGCAGTTCTTC
>TRBV29-1|many|NA|TRBJ2-1
CSVEGQNYNEQFF
TGCAGCGTTGAGGGACAAAATTACAATGAGCAGTTCTTC
>TRBV28|many|NA|TRBJ2-7
CASSLELAVTYEQYF
TGTGCCAGCTCCCTCGAGCTAGCTGTCACCTACGAGCAGTACTTC
>TRBV28|many|TRBD1|TRBJ2-1
CASSFPANRGLDNEQFF
TGTGCCAGCAGTTTTCCCGCGAACAGGGGGTTGGACAATGAGCAGTTCTTC
>TRBV7-9|few|TRBD2|TRBJ2-1
CASSPAGRLAGGKYYNEQFF
TGTGCCAGCAGCCCAGCCGGACGACTAGCGGGAGGGAAATACTACAATGAGCAGTTCTTC
>TRBV7-9|many|NA|TRBJ2-1
CASSLGTYGYEQFF
TGTGCCAGCAGCTTAGGGACTTACGGGTATGAGCAGTTCTTC
>TRBV27|many|TRBD2|TRBJ2-1
CASTPGGLYNEQFF
TGTGCCAGCACCCCGGGGGGGCTATACAATGAGCAGTTCTTC
>TRBV9|NA|NA|TRBJ1-2
CASSREGLAYGYTF
TGTGCCAGCAGCCGGGAGGGGTTAGCCTATGGCTACACCTTC